This T cell receptor (beta chain) was identified during a study of CD8+ T cells in alopecia areata. Study results and caveats: Mice showed TCR sharing more clearly than patients did, possibly owing to HLA.

Reverse transcribed after extraction, RNA yielded cDNA as the sequencing template. Profiling relied on immunoSEQ multiplex PCR, and the TCRdb table lists in-frame clones only, not all of them. Among roughly 150,000 clones listed, approximately 65% were seen once. As for this clone: The antigen is unknown. Other DNA variants within this sample encode the same CDR3.

Germline V gene data show CDR1 as MNHEY and CDR2 as SVGAGI. The CDR3 is made up of 14 amino acids. V lost 0 bases and J 1 base, leaving 1 base between the germline ends. The TCR comes from a human donor in good health. Sequencing input: CD8+ T cells sorted from blood. The V gene is TRBV6-5, the J gene TRBJ2-6, with D unclear. This CDR3 is CASSYSSGANVLTF. The DNA of the CDR3 is TGTGCCAGCAGTTACTCATCTGGGGCCAACGTCCTGACTTTC.